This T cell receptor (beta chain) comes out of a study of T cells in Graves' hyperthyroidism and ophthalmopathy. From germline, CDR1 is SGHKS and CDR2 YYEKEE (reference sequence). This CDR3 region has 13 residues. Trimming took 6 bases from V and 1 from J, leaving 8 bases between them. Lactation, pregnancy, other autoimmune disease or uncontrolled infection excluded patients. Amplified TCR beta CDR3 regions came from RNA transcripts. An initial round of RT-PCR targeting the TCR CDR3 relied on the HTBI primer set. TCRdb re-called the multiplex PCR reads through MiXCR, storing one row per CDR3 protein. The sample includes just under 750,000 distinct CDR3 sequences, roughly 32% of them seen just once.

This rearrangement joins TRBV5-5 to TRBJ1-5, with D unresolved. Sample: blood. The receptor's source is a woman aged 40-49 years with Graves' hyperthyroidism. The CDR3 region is CASTRESNQPQHF. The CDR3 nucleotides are TGTGCCAGCACCCGGGAGAGCAATCAGCCCCAGCATTTT.